These 20 T cell receptor beta chains share one sample of origin, sequenced in a study of T cells in Graves' hyperthyroidism and ophthalmopathy. Researchers amplified the TCR beta CDR3 regions from RNA transcripts. First-round RT-PCR with HTBI primers amplified the TCR CDR3 region. TCRdb itself ran the multiplex PCR reads through MiXCR, one entry per CDR3 protein. The sample shows 90,000 to 120,000 distinct CDR3 sequences, roughly 15% of them seen only once. Sequenced input: blood. These TCRs come from a woman aged 50 to 65 with Graves' hyperthyroidism.

This clonotype was detected only once. Germline is not matched at one junction end, which may reflect a read error. V is TRBV4-1 and J is TRBJ1-2, with TRBD1 matching over 8 bases. The germline V gene encodes CDR1 MGHRA and CDR2 YSYEKL. The CDR3 length is 15 residues. The CDR3 protein is CASSQGDDRGNGYTF. Here the CDR3 DNA reads TGTGCCAGCAGCCAAGGAGACGACAGGGGTAACGGCTACACCTTC.

This clonotype was found many times. The rearrangement links TRBV28 to TRBJ2-7, with 9 positions matching TRBD2. Germline CDR1 and CDR2: MDHEN and SYDVKM. This CDR3 has 13 residues. V shed 10 bases and J 6 bases; nucleotides not matched to a gene: 10. The CDR3 nucleotides are TGTGCCACCGAAAACCCTAGCGGGACCGAGCAGTACTTC. Protein sequence: CATENPSGTEQYF.

In its sample, this clonotype was seen many times. The chain carries TRBV29-1 and TRBJ2-4; D might be TRBD1 or TRBD2, each matching 6 bases. CDR3 length: 13 residues. CDR1 and CDR2 (germline): SQVTM, ANQGSEA. V dropped 7 bases and J dropped 2 bases, with 12 bases sitting between them. CDR3 amino acids: CSARGATKNIQYF. The DNA for the CDR3 is TGCAGCGCGAGGGGGGCGACCAAAAACATTCAGTACTTC.

This clonotype occurred many times. This sequence joins TRBV3-1 and TRBJ2-1; D gene ambiguous. The CDR3 consists of 11 residues. Per germline, CDR1 LGHDT and CDR2 YNNKEL (reference sequence). Trimming left V 3 bases short and J 8 bases short, with 5 bases between. The CDR3 reads CASSQGDEQFF. Here the CDR3 DNA reads TGTGCCAGCAGCCAGGGTGATGAGCAGTTCTTC.

This clonotype has a count of ten or more. The chain employs TRBV5-1 and TRBJ2-3; possibly TRBD2 for D (5 bases). The germline V gene encodes CDR1 SGHRS and CDR2 YFSETQ. The CDR3 is 15 residues long. V lost 0 bases and J lost 0, with 8 bases in between. CDR3 sequence reads: CASSLVAMSTDTQYF. The CDR3 region has the DNA TGCGCCAGCAGCTTGGTAGCGATGAGCACAGATACGCAGTATTTT.

In this sample, this clonotype turned up many times. The chain has TRBV9 and TRBJ2-1; D may be TRBD1 or TRBD2 (7 bases each). CDR1 is SGDLS and CDR2 is YYNGEE in the germline V gene. The CDR3 runs 13 residues. Trimming took 4 bases from V and 7 from J, leaving 12 bases between them. CDR3 nucleotide sequence: TGTGCCAGCAGCTCTCAGGGGGGGAATGAGCAGTTCTTC. This codes for CASSSQGGNEQFF. The full variable domain, rest sourced from reference TRBV9 and TRBJ2-1, is DSGVTQTPKHLITATGQRVTLRCSPRSGDLSVYWYQQSLDQGLQFLIQYYNGEERAKGNILERFSAQQFPDLHSELNLSSLELGDSALYFCASSSQGGNEQFFGPGTRLTVL.

This clonotype showed up many times. The chain employs TRBV12-3 or TRBV12-4 and TRBJ2-5, with D perhaps assigned TRBD1 or TRBD2 (5 bases each). Deletions cut 6 bases from V and 3 bases from J, with 14 bases between. This CDR3 spans 14 amino acids. The DNA for the CDR3 is TGTGCCAGCAGGAGGGGAGTGGGCGAAGAGACCCAGTACTTC. Its protein product is CASRRGVGEETQYF.

At least ten counts were recorded for this clonotype. The chain is built from TRBV11-2 and TRBJ2-1; D ambiguous. The CDR3 covers 15 residues. Germline V CDR1 and CDR2: SGHAT, FQNNGV. V dropped 1 base and J dropped 4 bases, with 11 bases sitting between them. CDR3 sequence reads: CASSLGAQLYNEQFF. CDR3 sequence (DNA): TGTGCCAGCAGCTTAGGGGCTCAGTTGTACAATGAGCAGTTCTTC.

This clonotype was seen ten or more times. The V call is TRBV5-1, the J call TRBJ2-4, with 8 bases aligning to TRBD1. CDR3 size: 13 residues. Germline V CDR1 and CDR2: SGHRS, YFSETQ. Germline trimming cut 4 bases from V and 8 bases from J; bases unmatched to any gene: 5. The DNA for the CDR3 is TGCGCCAGCAGCGCGGACAGGGTAGACATTCAGTACTTC. Its protein is CASSADRVDIQYF.

The gene calls are TRBV20-1 and TRBJ2-3, with 7 bases aligning to TRBD2. Trimming removed 6 bases from V and 2 bases from J; junction bases left unmatched: 8. The CDR3 is 14 amino acids. Looked up from germline, CDR1 is DFQATT and CDR2 is SNEGSKA (reference sequence). The CDR3 DNA reads as TGCAGTGCGTCCCCTAGCGGTTCCACAGATACGCAGTATTTT. This encodes CSASPSGSTDTQYF.

Worth noting for this clonotype: The DNA is omitted, as the CDR3 cannot be located on it reliably, and the CDR3 follows TCRdb's listing. The rearrangement joins TRBV7-2 to TRBJ2-2. The germline gives CDR1 SGHTA, CDR2 FQGNSA. The CDR3 has 19 residues if both end residues are counted. CDR3 loop: CASSFYICSAALSTGELFF.

This clonotype has at least ten counts. The rearrangement joins TRBV7-9 to TRBJ2-3; TRBD1 or TRBD2 may be the D gene (6 bases each). The CDR3 sequence is 13 residues long. Trimming stripped 5 bases from V and 4 bases from J, with 10 bases between. The germline V gene encodes CDR1 SEHNR and CDR2 FQNEAQ (reference sequence). The CDR3 DNA is TGTGCCAGCAGCGGGGGGCAGGCAGATACGCAGTATTTT. This gives the protein CASSGGQADTQYF.

This clonotype was observed at least ten times. J is TRBJ2-1 and V is TRBV12-3 or TRBV12-4, with 8 bases aligning to TRBD2. This CDR3 contains 17 residues. Trimming removed 3 bases from V and 4 bases from J; junction bases left unmatched: 11. The CDR3 protein is CASSFPSGRQEYNEQFF. The CDR3 coding sequence is TGTGCCAGCAGTTTTCCCAGCGGGAGACAGGAATACAATGAGCAGTTCTTC.

This clonotype was detected ten times or more. The V gene is TRBV11-2, the J gene TRBJ2-1; D gene ambiguous. CDR3 length equals 15 residues. Germline CDR1 is SGHAT and CDR2 is FQNNGV. V was shortened by 0 bases and J by 5 bases, with 11 bases between the two germline ends. CDR3 sequence reads: CASSLDRSAHNEQFF. For the CDR3, the DNA is TGTGCCAGCAGCTTAGATCGGTCAGCCCACAATGAGCAGTTCTTC.

This clonotype occurred many times. The gene calls are TRBV30 and TRBJ2-4; D ambiguous. CDR1 is GTSNPN and CDR2 is SVGIG in the germline V gene (reference sequence). The V end was cut by 0 bases, the J end by 6 bases, with 6 bases between. The CDR3 length is 12 residues. The DNA for the CDR3 is TGTGCCTGGAGTGTAAACCGAAACATTCAGTACTTC. Translation: CAWSVNRNIQYF. Full variable domain (outside the CDR3, taken from reference TRBV30 and TRBJ2-4): SQTIHQWPATLVQPVGSPLSLECTVEGTSNPNLYWYRQAAGRGLQLLFYSVGIGQISSEVPQNLSASRPQDRQFILSSKKLLLSDSGFYLCAWSVNRNIQYFGAGTRLSVL.

This clonotype was observed many times. The chain carries TRBV27 and TRBJ1-2; the D gene is possibly TRBD1 (5 bases). In germline, CDR1 is MNHEY, CDR2 SMNVEV (reference sequence). The V end lost 5 bases, the J end lost 6 bases, and 25 bases lay between the germline ends. The CDR3 totals 17 residues. In DNA form, the CDR3 reads TGTGCCAGCAGTGTAGGGAAGAGTCCGGGACCGGTACATGGCTACACCTTC. It translates to CASSVGKSPGPVHGYTF.

This clonotype was picked up many times. V is TRBV7-8 and J is TRBJ1-1; the D is unclear. CDR1 is SGHVS, CDR2 FQNEAQ, per germline. V was pared by 3 bases and J by 2 bases, with 13 bases between. The CDR3 contains 15 residues. The chain's CDR3 is CASSFGRPPNTEAFF. In nucleotides, the CDR3 is TGTGCCAGCAGCTTCGGCAGGCCGCCAAACACTGAAGCTTTCTTT. Full variable domain (remainder filled in from reference TRBV7-8 and TRBJ1-1): GAGVSQSPRYKVAKRGQDVALRCDPISGHVSLFWYQQALGQGPEFLTYFQNEAQLDKSGLPSDRFFAERPEGSVSTLKIQRTQQEDSAVYLCASSFGRPPNTEAFFGQGTRLTVV.

Many counts were recorded for this clonotype. The chain combines TRBV6-5 with TRBJ2-5; 9 bases are shared with TRBD1. J was trimmed by 4 bases and V by 0 bases; bases with no gene match: 3. The CDR3 runs to 15 residues. Looked up from germline, CDR1 is MNHEY and CDR2 is SVGAGI. This CDR3 reads CASSYSDRGTETQYF. The CDR3 DNA reads TGTGCCAGCAGTTACTCCGACAGGGGGACAGAGACCCAGTACTTC.

The chain joins TRBV9 to TRBJ2-1; 14 bases fit TRBD2. V was pared by 7 bases and J by 7 bases, with 7 bases of the junction left unmatched. The CDR3 consists of 15 residues. Germline CDR1 reads SGDLS; CDR2 reads YYNGEE. The CDR3 bases are TGTGCCAGCGGAGACGGGACTAGCGGGGGAAATGAGCAGTTCTTC. Encoded protein: CASGDGTSGGNEQFF.

In its sample, this clonotype was seen a few times. The chain has TRBV20-1 and TRBJ2-5, with D uncertain. The CDR3 has 16 residues. Germline CDR1 and CDR2: DFQATT and SNEGSKA (reference sequence). Between the trimmed V and J ends, which lost 6 bases and 0 bases, there was a span of 20 bases. The CDR3 spells CSAPTPHAADQETQYF. The CDR3 nucleotides read TGCAGTGCCCCGACCCCGCACGCCGCGGACCAAGAGACCCAGTACTTC.